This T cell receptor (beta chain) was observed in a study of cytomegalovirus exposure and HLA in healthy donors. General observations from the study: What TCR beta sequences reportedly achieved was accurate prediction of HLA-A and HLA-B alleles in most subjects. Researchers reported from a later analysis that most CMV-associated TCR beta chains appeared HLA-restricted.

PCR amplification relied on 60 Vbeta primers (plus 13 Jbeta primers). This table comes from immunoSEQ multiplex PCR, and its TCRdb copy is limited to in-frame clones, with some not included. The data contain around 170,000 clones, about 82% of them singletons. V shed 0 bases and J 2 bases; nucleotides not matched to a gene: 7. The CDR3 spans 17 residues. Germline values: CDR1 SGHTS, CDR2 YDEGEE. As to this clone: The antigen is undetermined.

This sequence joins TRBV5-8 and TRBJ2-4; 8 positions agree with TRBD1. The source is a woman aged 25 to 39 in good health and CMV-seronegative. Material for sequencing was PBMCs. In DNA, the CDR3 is TGTGCCAGCAGCTTGGACGGGACAGGTCTAACCAAAAACATTCAGTACTTC. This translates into CASSLDGTGLTKNIQYF.